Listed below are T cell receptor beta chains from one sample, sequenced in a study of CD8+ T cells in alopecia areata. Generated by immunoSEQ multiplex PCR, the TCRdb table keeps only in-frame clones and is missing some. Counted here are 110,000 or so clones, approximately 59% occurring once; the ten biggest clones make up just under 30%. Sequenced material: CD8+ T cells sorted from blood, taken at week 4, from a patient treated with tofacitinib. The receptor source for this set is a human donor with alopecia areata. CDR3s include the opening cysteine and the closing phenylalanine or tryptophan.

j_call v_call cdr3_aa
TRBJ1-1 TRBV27 CASRTAWRNTEAFF
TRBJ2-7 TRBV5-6 CASRPGTGHEQYF
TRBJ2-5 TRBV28 CASSSLYQETQYF
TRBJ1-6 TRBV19 CASTGQGVWTLHF
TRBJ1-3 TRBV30 CACDGGRGNTIYF
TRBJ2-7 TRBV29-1 CSVGQGAYEQYF
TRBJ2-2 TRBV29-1 CSVYRDTGELFF
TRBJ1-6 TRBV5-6 CASSFGQGPPLHF
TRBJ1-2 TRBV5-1 CASSLGTVNYGYTF
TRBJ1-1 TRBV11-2 CASSSAATGMMNTEAFF
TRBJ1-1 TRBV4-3 CASSQDGPPSVNTEAFF
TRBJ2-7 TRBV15 CATSRDGVTYEQYF
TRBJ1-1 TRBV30 CAWTGVGNTEAFF
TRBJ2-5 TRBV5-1 CASSLGAVQETQYF
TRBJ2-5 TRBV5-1 CASSLATGGETQYF
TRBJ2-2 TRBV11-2 CASSSGQGAREIGELFF
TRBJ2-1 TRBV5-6 CASSFGQGSYNEQFF
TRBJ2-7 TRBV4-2 CASSTGTGAYEQYF